Ten or more counts support the clone carrying this TCR beta chain. Its antigen is as yet unknown. As handled by the study authors: For papillary thyroid cancer, a distant-metastasis classifier was constructed from CDR3 differences observed across clinicopathological groups. TCRdb re-analyzed the PCR reads using MiXCR. TCRdb assigned the V and J calls; the authors' analysis was not used. The profile covers more than 40,000 clones, with more than 25% appearing a single time and about 10% taken by the ten largest. The record originates from a study of metastatic and nonmetastatic thyroid tumors. Background on the study: Comparative analysis of repertoires was undertaken across blood and tumor or nodule tissue obtained from malignant and benign thyroid patients. Study-wide findings and caveats: Reported TCR beta diversity, measured in blood and tumor, was significantly higher for malignant thyroid tumors than for benign nodules.

Thyroid surgery took place with no prior treatment in any patient. This TCR was recovered from a male donor with papillary thyroid cancer or a benign thyroid nodule (not recorded which). Some clones in this sample may be carry-over from other donors' samples. The sequencing sample was made of blood.

The CDR3 DNA sequence: TGCGCCAGCGCTTGGACAGGGTTAGGGGAACTGTTTTTT. This codes for CASAWTGLGELFF. The chain joins TRBV4-1 to TRBJ1-4; TRBD1 matches 8 bases. From germline, CDR1 is MGHRA and CDR2 YSYEKL. This CDR3 contains 13 residues. The junction had 11 bases not matched to a gene; V was cut back by 8 bases and J by 12 bases.